This T cell receptor beta chain was retrieved from a study of T cell repertoires in cytomegalovirus infection. CDR1 MNHNY and CDR2 SVGAGI come from the germline V gene (reference sequence). The CDR3 loop spans 13 amino acids. TCRdb itself ran the reads through MiXCR, one entry per CDR3 protein. The repertoire holds 570,000 or so distinct CDR3 sequences, with over 35% as singletons. As to this clonotype: The antigen is not known. At one end, the junction sequence differs from germline, possibly due to a read error.

This receptor was obtained from a human donor in good health (CMV status not recorded). Some clones in this sample may be carry-over from other donors' samples. This chain uses TRBV6-6 with TRBJ2-5, with a tentative D call TRBD2 (6 bases). Sample: cultured PBMCs, taken from culture after CMV antigen stimulation. The CDR3 reads CASHTDGGEAQYF. DNA of the CDR3: TGTGCCAGCCACACGGACGGGGGAGAGGCCCAGTACTTC.